This record looks at one TCR beta chain sequence and its context. This table comes from immunoSEQ multiplex PCR, and its TCRdb copy is limited to in-frame clones, with some not included. The sample has tens of thousands of clones, less than 95% seen once; the top ten hold 2.5% to 3%. The CDR3 sequence is 14 residues long. V lost 8 bases and J lost 0, with 13 bases in between. The germline V gene encodes CDR1 MNHEY and CDR2 SMNVEV (reference sequence). This entry comes from a study of T cell changes during pregnancy in multiple sclerosis. This sequence originates from a female donor with multiple sclerosis, enrolled in a pregnancy study. The rearrangement links TRBV27 to TRBJ1-1; D call uncertain. The sample here was CD8+ T cells from peripheral blood mononuclear cells, taken after pregnancy. The CDR3 sequence is CASGGYRLNTEAFF. Written as DNA, the CDR3 is TGTGCCAGCGGAGGGTATAGGCTGAACACTGAAGCTTTCTTT.